The source of this TCR beta chain is a study of control samples from healthy donors and cancer patients. The V gene's germline CDR1 is MGHDK and CDR2 SYGVNS. The CDR3 is made up of 15 amino acids. J gave up 3 bases and V 3 bases, and 4 bases lay outside the gene matches. Clones were read by immunoSEQ multiplex PCR, and TCRdb kept only the in-frame ones, dropping some. The sample includes a few hundred thousand clones, around 90% of them seen just once. The genes are TRBV25-1 and TRBJ1-1; 10 bases align to TRBD1. This clonotype was sampled from a man aged 35 to 55 with head and neck cancer. Input material: PBMCs. For the CDR3, the DNA is TGTGCCAGCAGTGAGCGGGGGACAGGGGACACTGAAGCTTTCTTT. It encodes CASSERGTGDTEAFF.